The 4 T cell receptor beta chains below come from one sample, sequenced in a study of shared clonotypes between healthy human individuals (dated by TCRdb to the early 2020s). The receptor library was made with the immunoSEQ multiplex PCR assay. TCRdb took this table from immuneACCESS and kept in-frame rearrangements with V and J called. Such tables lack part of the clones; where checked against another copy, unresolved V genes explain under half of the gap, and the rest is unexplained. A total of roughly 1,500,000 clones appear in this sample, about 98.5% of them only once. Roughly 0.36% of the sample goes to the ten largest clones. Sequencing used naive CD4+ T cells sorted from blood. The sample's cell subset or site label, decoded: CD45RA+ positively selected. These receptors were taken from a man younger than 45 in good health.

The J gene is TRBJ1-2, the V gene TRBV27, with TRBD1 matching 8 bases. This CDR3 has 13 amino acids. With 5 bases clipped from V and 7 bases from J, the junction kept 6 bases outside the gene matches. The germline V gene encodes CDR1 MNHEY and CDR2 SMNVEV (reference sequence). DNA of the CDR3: TGTGCCAGCAGTCTAGGGACAGGTGGTGGCTACACCTTC. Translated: CASSLGTGGGYTF.

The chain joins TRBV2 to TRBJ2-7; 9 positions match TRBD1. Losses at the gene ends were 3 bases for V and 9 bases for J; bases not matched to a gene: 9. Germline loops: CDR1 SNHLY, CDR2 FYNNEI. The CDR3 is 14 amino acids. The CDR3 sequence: CASSEGQGGPVQYF. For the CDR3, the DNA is TGTGCCAGCAGTGAGGGACAGGGTGGGCCGGTGCAGTACTTC.

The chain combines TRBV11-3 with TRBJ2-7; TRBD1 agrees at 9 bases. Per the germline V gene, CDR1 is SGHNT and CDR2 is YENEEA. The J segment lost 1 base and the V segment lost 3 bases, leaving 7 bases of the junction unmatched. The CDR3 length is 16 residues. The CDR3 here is CASSLGSGTGSYEQYF. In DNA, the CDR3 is TGTGCCAGCAGCTTGGGATCCGGGACAGGGTCCTACGAGCAGTACTTC.

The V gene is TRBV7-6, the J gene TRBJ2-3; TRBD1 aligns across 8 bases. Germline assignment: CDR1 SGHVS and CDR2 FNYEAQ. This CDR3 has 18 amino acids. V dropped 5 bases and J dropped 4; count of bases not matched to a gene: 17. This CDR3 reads CASSRNPRHPDRADTQYF. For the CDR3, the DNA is TGTGCCAGCAGCCGAAACCCACGACACCCGGACAGGGCAGATACGCAGTATTTT.